This T cell receptor (beta chain) came from a study of T cells in Graves' hyperthyroidism and ophthalmopathy. Study in general: Blood was drawn when the patient was first diagnosed and still untreated.

Regarding the study as a whole: Separation of ophthalmopathy from stable hyperthyroidism was achieved by a 13 V-J model. Most expanded thyroid clonotypes above 0.001 also appeared in blood.

J lost 5 bases, V lost 9 bases, and 10 bases had no gene match. Germline CDR1 is KGHDR and CDR2 is SFDVKD. This CDR3 has 14 amino acids. Template material for amplifying TCR beta CDR3 regions consisted of RNA transcripts. An initial round of RT-PCR targeting the TCR CDR3 relied on the HTBI primer set. TCRdb redid the calling of the multiplex PCR reads with MiXCR, one entry per CDR3 protein. Of around 260,000 distinct CDR3 sequences in the sample, 25% to 30% were seen once. Uncontrolled infections, other autoimmune diseases, pregnancy or lactation led to exclusion of patients. This clonotype was seen at least ten times. Antigen: not known.

The TCR originated in a man aged 35-49 years with Graves' hyperthyroidism that later progressed to Graves' ophthalmopathy. The V and J genes are TRBV24-1 and TRBJ2-7; TRBD2 aligns across 9 bases. Sequenced: blood. The DNA of the CDR3 is TGTGCCACCGGGACTAGCAGGAGAATCCACGAGCAGTACTTC. Protein: CATGTSRRIHEQYF.